Listed here are 27 T cell receptor beta chains from one sample, sequenced in a study of blood T cell repertoires in COVID-19. Clones were read by immunoSEQ multiplex PCR, and TCRdb kept only the in-frame ones, dropping some. The sample has some 220,000 clones, roughly 80% seen once. Sequencing input: peripheral blood. The receptors derive from a woman aged 55-75 years with active or convalescent COVID-19.

The rearrangement uses TRBV6-5 and TRBJ2-1, with 8 positions matching TRBD1. The CDR3 is 14 residues long. Per germline, CDR1 MNHEY and CDR2 SVGAGI. After removal of 8 bases from V and 9 bases from J, the junction contained 12 bases not matched to a gene. Written as DNA, the CDR3 is TGTGCCAGCCACCAGAGGACAGGGAAACTTGAGCAGTTCTTC. This gives the protein CASHQRTGKLEQFF.

This chain joins TRBV7-2 and TRBJ1-2, with D possibly matching TRBD1 (5 bases). The CDR3 totals 13 residues. V lost 2 bases and J 3 bases, leaving 7 bases between the germline ends. Germline V lookup: CDR1 SGHTA, CDR2 FQGNSA. The CDR3: CASSLQGYYGYTF. In nucleotides, the CDR3 is TGTGCCAGCAGCTTACAGGGTTACTATGGCTACACCTTC.

This sequence joins TRBV19 and TRBJ2-1, with 10 nucleotides matching TRBD2. Germline V gives CDR1 LNHDA, CDR2 SQIVND (reference sequence). The CDR3 runs to 18 residues. V was clipped by 3 bases and J by 4 bases; unmatched bases: 12. The CDR3 DNA follows: TGTGCCAGTAGTATTAAATTGGGTGGGACTAGCGTTTACAATGAGCAGTTCTTC. Translating it yields CASSIKLGGTSVYNEQFF.

V is TRBV6-1 and J is TRBJ1-3; a weak D match, TRBD1 (5 bases). The CDR3 spans 15 residues. Germline loops: CDR1 MNHNS, CDR2 SASEGT. The V and J ends lost 2 bases and 0 bases respectively, with 8 bases between them. The CDR3 region is CASSEYQGSGNTIYF. The DNA of the CDR3 is TGTGCCAGCAGTGAATATCAGGGCTCTGGAAACACCATATATTTT.

The CDR3 spells CASIRLDRNTEAFF. CDR3 DNA sequence: TGTGCCAGCATCCGTTTGGACAGGAACACTGAAGCTTTCTTT. The chain combines TRBV2 with TRBJ1-1; D perhaps matches TRBD1 (6 bases). This CDR3 region has 14 residues. CDR1 SNHLY and CDR2 FYNNEI come from the germline V gene. V was clipped by 7 bases and J by 1 base, with 13 bases between them.

The chain employs TRBV6-4 and TRBJ1-1; maybe TRBD1 (6 bases). From germline, CDR1 is MRHNA and CDR2 SNTAGT. The ends were cut back, 5 bases at V and 7 bases at J, with 14 bases in the middle. The CDR3 runs 13 residues. The CDR3 nucleotides are TGTGCCAGCAGTTCTTCTCTCAGGGGTGAAGCTTTCTTT. The encoded protein is CASSSSLRGEAFF.

This clone occurred a few times. The gene calls are TRBV15 and TRBJ2-3, with D maybe TRBD2 (6 bases). Germline lookup yields CDR1 LNHNV and CDR2 YYDKDF (reference sequence). This CDR3 is 14 amino acids long. The ends were cut back, 5 bases at V and 1 base at J, with 10 bases in the middle. CDR3 bases: TGTGCCACCAGCCTAGCGTCACGCACAGATACGCAGTATTTT. Protein sequence: CATSLASRTDTQYF.

This clone was counted once. The chain links TRBV9 to TRBJ2-7; D gene unclear. Trimming removed 3 bases at V and 2 bases at J, with 15 bases between. CDR3 length equals 15 residues. The germline gives CDR1 SGDLS, CDR2 YYNGEE. The CDR3 bases are TGTGCCAGCAGCGCCCGTAGGTCTAGAGCCTACGAGCAGTACTTC. This translates into CASSARRSRAYEQYF.

J is TRBJ2-7 and V is TRBV6-5; 12 bases agree with TRBD2. The V gene's germline CDR1 is MNHEY and CDR2 SVGAGI. This CDR3 contains 14 residues. V was clipped by 5 bases and J by 5 bases; unmatched bases: 4. CDR3 in amino acids: CASSPSGGAHEQYV. The CDR3 DNA sequence: TGTGCCAGCAGTCCTAGCGGGGGGGCCCACGAGCAGTACGTC.

The table lists this clone with a few counts. The chain employs TRBV7-8 and TRBJ1-1; 7 nucleotides match TRBD1. This CDR3 comprises 17 residues. From germline, CDR1 is SGHVS and CDR2 FQNEAQ. V lost 0 bases and J lost 5; bases outside the gene matches: 12. The CDR3 DNA reads as TGTGCCAGCAGCTTAGCGCAGGCAGGGGGATCGAGTACTGAAGCTTTCTTT. Its protein is CASSLAQAGGSSTEAFF.

The chain combines TRBV13 with TRBJ2-6, with 7 bases identical to TRBD1. The length of the CDR3 is 15 residues. Germline CDR1 PRHDT, CDR2 FYEKMQ (reference sequence). With V trimmed by 4 bases and J by 3 bases, 3 bases remained unmatched. CDR3 bases: TGTGCCAGCAGCTCCACAGGGGTTGGGGCCAACGTCCTGACTTTC. Translated: CASSSTGVGANVLTF. The whole variable domain, filled in from reference TRBV13 and TRBJ2-6, reads AAGVIQSPRHLIKEKRETATLKCYPIPRHDTVYWYQQGPGQDPQFLISFYEKMQSDKGSIPDRFSAQQFSDYHSELNMSSLELGDSALYFCASSSTGVGANVLTFGAGSRLTVL.

As DNA, the CDR3 is TGTGCCAGCAGCTTAGGGGCCTCTGGGGCCAACGTCCTGACTTTC. Translated: CASSLGASGANVLTF. The chain recombines TRBV11-2 with TRBJ2-6; D is unresolved. This CDR3 contains 15 residues. The germline V and J ends were trimmed by 1 base and 0 bases, with 4 bases remaining between them. Germline V gives CDR1 SGHAT, CDR2 FQNNGV.

The chain joins TRBV6-5 to TRBJ2-2; D possibly corresponds to TRBD2 (6 bases). CDR1 and CDR2 from the germline V gene are MNHEY and SVGAGI. The CDR3 sequence is 16 residues long. V was shortened by 3 bases and J by 4 bases, with 15 bases between the two germline ends. The CDR3, as DNA: TGTGCCAGCAGTTATCGGGTAGCGGAGAGCACCGGGGAGCTGTTTTTT. This gives the protein CASSYRVAESTGELFF.

The rearrangement links TRBV4-2 to TRBJ1-2, with 7 bases aligning to TRBD1. The V and J ends lost 1 base and 5 bases, in that order; junction bases with no gene match: 10. CDR3 length: 16 amino acids. CDR1 is LGHNA and CDR2 is YNFKEQ in the germline V gene. Here the CDR3 reads CASSQALGQSLYGYTF. In nucleotides, the CDR3 is TGTGCCAGCAGCCAAGCGTTGGGACAGTCACTATATGGCTACACCTTC.

The V gene is TRBV4-1, the J gene TRBJ2-1, with 11 bases identical to TRBD2. Germline trimming cut 1 base from V and 8 bases from J; bases unmatched to any gene: 13. Germline loops: CDR1 MGHRA, CDR2 YSYEKL. The CDR3 totals 18 residues. The CDR3 protein is CASSQGSLAGGNLDEQFF. The CDR3 DNA reads TGCGCCAGCAGCCAAGGGAGCCTAGCGGGGGGAAATCTGGATGAGCAGTTCTTC.

The chain combines TRBV15 with TRBJ2-2; 8 bases are a match to TRBD1. V dropped 0 bases and J dropped 6; count of bases not matched to a gene: 18. In germline, CDR1 is LNHNV, CDR2 YYDKDF (reference sequence). This CDR3 has 20 amino acids. The CDR3 nucleotides are TGTGCCACCAGCAGAGATTTTGCTTCTTTGGGGCAGGGGGCAGCCGGGGAGCTGTTTTTT. Amino acid sequence: CATSRDFASLGQGAAGELFF.

The chain is built from TRBV24-1 and TRBJ2-2; D possibly corresponds to TRBD1 (6 bases). This CDR3 is 14 amino acids long. Germline V gene lookup returns CDR1 KGHDR and CDR2 SFDVKD. V lost 8 bases to trimming and J lost 5 bases, with 14 bases between them. CDR3 coding DNA: TGTGCCACCATGGGGCAGGGGAGAACCGGGGAGCTGTTTTTT. Translating it yields CATMGQGRTGELFF.

The gene calls are TRBV30 and TRBJ1-5; D may be TRBD1 (6 bases). CDR1 GTSNPN and CDR2 SVGIG come from the germline V gene (reference sequence). The CDR3 covers 14 residues. The V gene lost 2 bases and the J gene lost 4 bases, with 12 bases spanning the gap. The CDR3 spells CAWSTPDRNQPQHF. The CDR3 nucleotides are TGTGCCTGGAGTACACCGGACAGAAATCAGCCCCAGCATTTT.

J is TRBJ2-7 and V is TRBV2, with no clear D. CDR3 length: 16 amino acids. The germline CDR1 and CDR2 sequences are SNHLY and FYNNEI. The V gene lost 6 bases and the J gene lost 4 bases, with 22 bases spanning the gap. In nucleotides, the CDR3 is TGTGCCAGCAGAGATCCCACTCTTCTTAAGCCGTACGAGCAGTACGTC. Translated, it gives CASRDPTLLKPYEQYV.

This clone came up a few times. This chain joins TRBV19 and TRBJ2-2; D call uncertain. The ends were cut back, 7 bases at V and 4 bases at J, with 10 bases in the middle. CDR3 size: 13 residues. From germline, CDR1 is LNHDA and CDR2 SQIVND (reference sequence). The CDR3, as DNA: TGTGCCAGTACATCCTCGAGCACCGGGGAGCTGTTTTTT. Protein sequence: CASTSSSTGELFF.

The V and J genes are TRBV3-1 (or the pseudogene TRBV3-2) and TRBJ2-1; 7 nucleotides match TRBD2. Germline V lookup: CDR1 LGHDT, CDR2 YNNKEL (reference sequence). This CDR3 is 15 amino acids long. The V gene end was trimmed by 4 bases and the J gene end by 1 base; junction bases not matched to a gene: 4. CDR3 protein: CASSRTGGSYNEQFF. The CDR3 nucleotides are TGTGCCAGCAGCCGTACGGGGGGTTCCTACAATGAGCAGTTCTTC.

This chain uses TRBV5-1 with TRBJ2-1; 10 positions match TRBD2. CDR1 and CDR2 from the germline V gene are SGHRS and YFSETQ. The junction had 10 bases not matched to a gene; V was cut back by 3 bases and J by 10 bases. CDR3 length: 15 residues. For the CDR3, the DNA is TGCGCCAGCAGCTATAGCGGGGGGCCCTCCACGGAGCAGTTCTTC. It yields the protein CASSYSGGPSTEQFF.

The chain is built from TRBV11-2 and TRBJ2-1, with D maybe TRBD2 (5 bases). V was pared by 5 bases and J by 4 bases, with 12 bases between. CDR3 length: 14 amino acids. Per the germline V gene, CDR1 is SGHAT and CDR2 is FQNNGV. The CDR3 is CASSGRRNYNEQFF. The CDR3 DNA follows: TGTGCCAGCAGCGGGAGACGGAATTACAATGAGCAGTTCTTC.

V is TRBV7-9 and J is TRBJ2-3; 11 bases fit TRBD1. This CDR3 is built from 15 residues. Per the germline V gene, CDR1 is SEHNR and CDR2 is FQNEAQ (reference sequence). V gave up 5 bases and J gave up 2 bases; unmatched junction bases: 3. The CDR3: CASSPGQGDTDTQYF. The CDR3 nucleotides read TGTGCCAGCAGCCCGGGACAGGGGGACACAGATACGCAGTATTTT.

This chain links TRBV7-2 with TRBJ1-2; D not resolved. CDR3 length: 14 amino acids. Germline V lookup: CDR1 SGHTA, CDR2 FQGNSA. Trimming took 7 bases from V and 0 from J, leaving 12 bases between them. The CDR3 coding sequence is TGTGCCAGCACCCTTGGGCGGGCTAACTATGGCTACACCTTC. It is translated as CASTLGRANYGYTF.

The chain combines TRBV7-9 with TRBJ2-7; TRBD1 is a possible D gene (5 bases). The germline CDR1 and CDR2 sequences are SEHNR and FQNEAQ (reference sequence). Trimming took off 7 bases at V and 2 bases at J, with 15 bases between the two ends. CDR3 size: 14 residues. The CDR3 DNA reads as TGTGCCAGCACCCCCCCCGACAGAACCTACGAGCAGTACGTC. The encoded protein is CASTPPDRTYEQYV.

This chain uses TRBV9 with TRBJ1-3, with D possibly being TRBD1 (6 bases). Looked up from germline, CDR1 is SGDLS and CDR2 is YYNGEE. The V gene lost 3 bases and the J gene lost 4 bases, with 17 bases spanning the gap. The CDR3 consists of 16 residues. The CDR3 coding sequence is TGTGCCAGCAGCGACATCTTGGGGGGGCCAGGAAACACCATATATTTT. Amino acids: CASSDILGGPGNTIYF.